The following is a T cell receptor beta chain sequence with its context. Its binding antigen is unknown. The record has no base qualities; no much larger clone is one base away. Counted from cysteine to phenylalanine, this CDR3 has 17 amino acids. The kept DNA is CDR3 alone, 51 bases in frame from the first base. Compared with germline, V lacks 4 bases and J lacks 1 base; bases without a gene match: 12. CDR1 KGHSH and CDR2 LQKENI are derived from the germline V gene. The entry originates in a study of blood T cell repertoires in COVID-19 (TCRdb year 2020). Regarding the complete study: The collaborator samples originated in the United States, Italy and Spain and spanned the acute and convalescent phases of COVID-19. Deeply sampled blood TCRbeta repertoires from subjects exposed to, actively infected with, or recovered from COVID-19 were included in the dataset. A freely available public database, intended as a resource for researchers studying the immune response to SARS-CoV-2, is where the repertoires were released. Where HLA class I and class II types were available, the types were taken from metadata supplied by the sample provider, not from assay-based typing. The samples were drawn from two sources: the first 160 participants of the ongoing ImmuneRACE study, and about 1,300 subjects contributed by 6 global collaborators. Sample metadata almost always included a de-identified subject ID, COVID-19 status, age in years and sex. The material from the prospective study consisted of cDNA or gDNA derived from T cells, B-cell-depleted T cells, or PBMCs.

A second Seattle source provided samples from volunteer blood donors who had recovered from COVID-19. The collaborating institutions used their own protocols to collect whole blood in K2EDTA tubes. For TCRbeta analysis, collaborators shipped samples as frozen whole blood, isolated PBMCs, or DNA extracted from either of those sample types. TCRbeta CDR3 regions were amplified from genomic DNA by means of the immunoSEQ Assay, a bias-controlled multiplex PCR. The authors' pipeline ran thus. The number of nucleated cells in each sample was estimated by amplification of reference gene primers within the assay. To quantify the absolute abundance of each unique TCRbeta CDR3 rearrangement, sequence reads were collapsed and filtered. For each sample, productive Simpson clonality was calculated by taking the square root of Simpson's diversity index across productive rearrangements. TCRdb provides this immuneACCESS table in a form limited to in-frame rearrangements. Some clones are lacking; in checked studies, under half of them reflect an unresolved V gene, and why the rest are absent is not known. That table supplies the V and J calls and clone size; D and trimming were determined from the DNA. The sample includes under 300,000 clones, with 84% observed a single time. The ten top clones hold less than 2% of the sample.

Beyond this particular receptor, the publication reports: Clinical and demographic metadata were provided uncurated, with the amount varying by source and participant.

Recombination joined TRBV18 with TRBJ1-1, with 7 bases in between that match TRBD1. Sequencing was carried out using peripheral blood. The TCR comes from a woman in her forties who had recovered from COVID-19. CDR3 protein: CASSHRDSQIKNTEAFF. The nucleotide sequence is TGTGCCAGCTCACACCGGGACAGCCAAATCAAGAACACTGAAGCTTTCTTT.